Sequencing of this TCR beta chain was carried out in a study of CXCR4 blockade with PD-1 therapy in pancreatic cancer. J was trimmed by 5 bases and V by 6 bases; bases with no gene match: 4. The CDR3 is made up of 13 amino acids. CDR1 is MNHGY and CDR2 is SAAAGT in the germline V gene. General study results and limits: Only TCRbeta chains were sequenced here.

Measured with immunoSEQ multiplex PCR; TCRdb has only the in-frame clones, and not every one. Among approximately 5,900 clones listed, approximately 40% were seen once. This clone has only a few counts. Its specificity is not known. This receptor was obtained from a human donor with pancreatic ductal adenocarcinoma. Sequencing used tumor tissue. The chain carries TRBV6-8 and TRBJ2-7; TRBD1 matches at 10 bases. This chain's CDR3 is CASSWTGGNEQYF. The CDR3 region has the DNA TGTGCCAGCAGCTGGACAGGGGGGAACGAGCAGTACTTC.